Following are 24 T cell receptor beta chains from one sample sequenced in a study of shared clonotypes between healthy human individuals. TCRdb's copy holds only in-frame clones and misses some; the assay was immunoSEQ multiplex PCR. The profile shows around 2,000,000 clones, about 95% of them singletons. CD45RO-negative, CCR7-positively selected cells formed the naive CD8 fraction, excluding terminally differentiated effector memory CD45RA+ cells. Source material: naive CD8+ T cells sorted from blood. These receptor sequences come from a man between 18 and 35 years old in good health.

This chain links TRBV10-3 with TRBJ2-7, with D possibly TRBD1 on 5 matching bases. The CDR3 spans 13 residues. The V gene's germline CDR1 is ENHRY and CDR2 SYGVKD. Trimming stripped 3 bases from V and 3 bases from J, with 9 bases between. CDR3 DNA sequence: TGTGCCATCAGTGAAGGACACTTCTACGAGCAGTACTTC. It codes for CAISEGHFYEQYF.

V and J are TRBV7-6 and TRBJ1-1; D is unclear. The ends were cut back, 2 bases at V and 1 base at J, with 11 bases in the middle. CDR3 size: 15 residues. Germline V gene lookup returns CDR1 SGHVS and CDR2 FNYEAQ. Here the CDR3 reads CASSLSVAENTEAFF. In DNA form, the CDR3 reads TGTGCCAGCAGCTTATCCGTGGCAGAGAACACTGAAGCTTTCTTT.

V is TRBV16 and J is TRBJ2-2; unclear D gene. CDR3 size: 14 residues. Germline V gene data show CDR1 as KGHSY and CDR2 as FQNENV. Trimming pared 3 bases from V and 6 bases from J, leaving 11 bases between. Here the CDR3 DNA reads TGTGCCAGCAGCCATGGGAAGGCGGCCGGGGAGCTGTTTTTT. This codes for CASSHGKAAGELFF.

A note on this clone: Distinct nucleotide sequences in the sample also encode this CDR3. The chain uses TRBV7-9 and TRBJ1-1; D gene unclear. Per the germline V gene, CDR1 is SEHNR and CDR2 is FQNEAQ (reference sequence). V shed 5 bases and J shed 1 base, with 5 bases lying between them. This CDR3 comprises 12 residues. The CDR3 nucleotides read TGTGCCAGCAGCAACGGGAACACTGAAGCTTTCTTT. Translation: CASSNGNTEAFF.

V usage is TRBV5-6 and J usage is TRBJ2-3; D is possibly TRBD2 (5 bases). The CDR3 is 13 amino acids. Trimming removed 4 bases at V and 2 bases at J, with 8 bases between. Germline lookup yields CDR1 SGHDT and CDR2 YYEEEE. The DNA of the CDR3 is TGTGCCAGCAGCAGCGGTGACACAGATACGCAGTATTTT. Translated: CASSSGDTDTQYF.

The chain links TRBV19 to TRBJ2-2; D gene ambiguous. Per the germline V gene, CDR1 is LNHDA and CDR2 is SQIVND (reference sequence). This CDR3 is 13 amino acids long. V was cut by 6 bases and J by 6 bases, with 11 bases left in between. CDR3 in amino acids: CASSPLAAGELFF. As DNA, the CDR3 is TGTGCCAGTAGCCCCTTAGCAGCCGGGGAGCTGTTTTTT.

The chain combines TRBV27 with TRBJ1-1; no firm D call. The CDR3 extends over 14 amino acids. Germline-derived CDR1 and CDR2 are MNHEY and SMNVEV (reference sequence). Trimming stripped 2 bases from V and 0 bases from J, with 7 bases between. The chain's CDR3 is CASSLMGLNTEAFF. The CDR3 DNA reads as TGTGCCAGCAGTTTAATGGGGTTGAACACTGAAGCTTTCTTT.

The chain employs TRBV30 and TRBJ2-1, with 8 bases fitting TRBD2. The germline gives CDR1 GTSNPN, CDR2 SVGIG (reference sequence). This CDR3 is 16 amino acids long. V dropped 0 bases and J dropped 8; count of bases not matched to a gene: 12. The CDR3 loop reads CAWSVLRSGSLYEQFF. CDR3 nucleotides: TGTGCCTGGAGTGTACTTAGGAGCGGGAGTTTGTATGAGCAGTTCTTC.

The CDR3 DNA reads TGTGCCAGCAGCTTTGTTGTCAGCGACTATGGCTACACCTTC. It is translated as CASSFVVSDYGYTF. The rearrangement uses TRBV7-9 and TRBJ1-2; D ambiguous. The V end was cut by 3 bases, the J end by 3 bases, with 11 bases between. The CDR3 length is 14 residues. Per germline, CDR1 SEHNR and CDR2 FQNEAQ (reference sequence).

The chain recombines TRBV4-3 with TRBJ1-4; no definite D call. V gave up 0 bases and J gave up 0 bases, with 14 bases separating them. From germline, CDR1 is LGHNA and CDR2 YSLEER. This CDR3 spans 18 amino acids. CDR3 DNA sequence: TGCGCCAGCAGCCAAGATGACACCGCCTCTGCAACTAATGAAAAACTGTTTTTT. Residues: CASSQDDTASATNEKLFF.

This chain joins TRBV5-4 and TRBJ1-1; D gene ambiguous. CDR3 size: 13 residues. Germline V gives CDR1 SGHNT, CDR2 YYREEE (reference sequence). V lost 2 bases to trimming and J lost 4 bases, with 9 bases between them. CDR3 residues: CASSLGDTTEAFF. CDR3 coding DNA: TGTGCCAGCAGCTTAGGAGACACCACTGAAGCTTTCTTT.

This clone was recorded only once. The V call is TRBV5-6, the J call TRBJ2-1, with TRBD2 as a possible D gene (6 bases). V gave up 4 bases and J gave up 6 bases, with 8 bases separating them. CDR3 length equals 12 residues. Germline V gives CDR1 SGHDT, CDR2 YYEEEE. The CDR3 nucleotides are TGTGCCAGCAGCCGACTAGGCAATGAGCAGTTCTTC. Translation: CASSRLGNEQFF.

The J gene is TRBJ1-1, the V gene TRBV7-2, with TRBD1 matching over 7 bases. Trimming removed 0 bases from V and 1 base from J; junction bases left unmatched: 8. Germline V gives CDR1 SGHTA, CDR2 FQGNSA. The CDR3 runs to 17 residues. The CDR3 sequence is CASSLARQGGRNTEAFF. The CDR3 DNA follows: TGTGCCAGCAGCTTAGCCCGACAGGGAGGGAGGAACACTGAAGCTTTCTTT. Full variable domain (outside the CDR3, taken from reference TRBV7-2 and TRBJ1-1): GAGVSQSPSNKVTEKGKDVELRCDPISGHTALYWYRQSLGQGLEFLIYFQGNSAPDKSGLPSDRFSAERTGGSVSTLTIQRTQQEDSAVYLCASSLARQGGRNTEAFFGQGTRLTVV.

The rearrangement uses TRBV7-9 and TRBJ1-1, with D possibly TRBD1 on 5 matching bases. Between the trimmed V and J ends, which lost 1 base and 3 bases, there was a span of 12 bases. In germline, CDR1 is SEHNR, CDR2 FQNEAQ (reference sequence). CDR3 length: 15 amino acids. The CDR3 DNA is TGTGCCAGCAGCTTAGTGTCAGGGCTTTACACTGAAGCTTTCTTT. Translating gives CASSLVSGLYTEAFF.

The V and J genes are TRBV28 and TRBJ1-5; 7 bases line up with TRBD1. This CDR3 is built from 16 residues. With V trimmed by 0 bases and J by 3 bases, 5 bases remained unmatched. From germline, CDR1 is MDHEN and CDR2 SYDVKM. The CDR3 loop reads CASSLWTGSDNQPQHF. For the CDR3, the DNA is TGTGCCAGCAGTTTATGGACAGGGAGTGACAATCAGCCCCAGCATTTT.

V gene TRBV7-9 combines with J gene TRBJ2-5; D perhaps matches TRBD1 (6 bases). The CDR3 totals 16 residues. Per the germline V gene, CDR1 is SEHNR and CDR2 is FQNEAQ (reference sequence). The V gene lost 5 bases and the J gene lost 5 bases, with 21 bases spanning the gap. CDR3 DNA: TGTGCCAGCAGCCAATATTACAGGGAAGGATTGGAGACCCAGTACTTC. Its translation: CASSQYYREGLETQYF.

This rearrangement joins TRBV5-4 to TRBJ1-1; 10 bases fit TRBD1. This CDR3 is built from 14 residues. The germline CDR1 and CDR2 sequences are SGHNT and YYREEE (reference sequence). With V trimmed by 9 bases and J by 1 base, 6 bases remained unmatched. The CDR3 DNA sequence: TGTGCCACCCCGGGACAGGGGTCGAACACTGAAGCTTTCTTT. It yields the protein CATPGQGSNTEAFF.

This chain links TRBV28 with TRBJ2-7; the D gene is possibly TRBD2 (7 bases). CDR3 size: 13 residues. The V and J ends lost 7 bases and 7 bases respectively, with 17 bases between them. Germline CDR1 is MDHEN and CDR2 is SYDVKM. The CDR3 protein is CASNLGGVWEQYF. For the CDR3, the DNA is TGTGCCAGCAACTTAGGGGGGGTGTGGGAGCAGTACTTC.

This clone has a single count. The chain joins TRBV5-6 to TRBJ2-7, with D perhaps being TRBD1 or TRBD2 (5 bases each). Germline-derived CDR1 and CDR2 are SGHDT and YYEEEE. V was trimmed by 0 bases and J by 5 bases, leaving 12 bases between them. CDR3 length: 14 residues. The CDR3 protein is CASSLGRWDHEQYF. The CDR3 DNA is TGTGCCAGCAGCTTGGGTCGTTGGGACCACGAGCAGTACTTC. Full variable domain (rest looked up from reference TRBV5-6 and TRBJ2-7): DAGVTQSPTHLIKTRGQQVTLRCSPKSGHDTVSWYQQALGQGPQFIFQYYEEEERQRGNFPDRFSGHQFPNYSSELNVNALLLGDSALYLCASSLGRWDHEQYFGPGTRLTVT.

This chain links TRBV6-1 with TRBJ2-1, with 9 bases that match TRBD1. V was pared by 4 bases and J by 8 bases, with 9 bases of the junction left unmatched. This CDR3 spans 15 amino acids. Germline CDR1 MNHNS, CDR2 SASEGT. For the CDR3, the DNA is TGTGCCAGCAGTGTTCCCGGGACAGGGATGTATGAGCAGTTCTTC. It yields the protein CASSVPGTGMYEQFF.

As regards this clone: This sample includes further DNA sequences coding for the same CDR3. V gene TRBV27 combines with J gene TRBJ2-2; 7 nucleotides line up with TRBD2. V gave up 0 bases and J gave up 5 bases; unmatched junction bases: 3. CDR3 length: 15 amino acids. The V gene's germline CDR1 is MNHEY and CDR2 SMNVEV (reference sequence). CDR3 coding DNA: TGTGCCAGCAGTTTATCGGGGGAGGGGACCGGGGAGCTGTTTTTT. Its protein is CASSLSGEGTGELFF.

The V call is TRBV7-9, the J call TRBJ2-1; no clear D gene. This CDR3 comprises 14 residues. V dropped 5 bases and J dropped 0 bases, with 8 bases sitting between them. The V gene's germline CDR1 is SEHNR and CDR2 FQNEAQ (reference sequence). CDR3 DNA sequence: TGTGCCAGCAGCCCGCAAGGCTCCTACAATGAGCAGTTCTTC. As protein: CASSPQGSYNEQFF.

The J gene is TRBJ2-1, the V gene TRBV6-5; TRBD1 agrees at 7 bases. From germline, CDR1 is MNHEY and CDR2 SVGAGI. J gave up 7 bases and V 0 bases, and 9 bases lay outside the gene matches. This CDR3 is 16 amino acids long. Written as DNA, the CDR3 is TGTGCCAGCAGTTACTCAAGAGGGGGCGATCAAAATGAGCAGTTCTTC. Translating gives CASSYSRGGDQNEQFF.

About this clone itself: At the DNA level, this CDR3 is encoded by other sequences in the same sample as well. This sequence joins TRBV13 and TRBJ2-7; no clear D. V was clipped by 0 bases and J by 4 bases, with 7 bases between them. Germline V gene sequence: CDR1 PRHDT, CDR2 FYEKMQ (reference sequence). CDR3 length equals 13 residues. The CDR3 sequence: CASSLGLGYEQYF. The DNA for the CDR3 is TGTGCCAGCAGCTTAGGCCTGGGGTACGAGCAGTACTTC.